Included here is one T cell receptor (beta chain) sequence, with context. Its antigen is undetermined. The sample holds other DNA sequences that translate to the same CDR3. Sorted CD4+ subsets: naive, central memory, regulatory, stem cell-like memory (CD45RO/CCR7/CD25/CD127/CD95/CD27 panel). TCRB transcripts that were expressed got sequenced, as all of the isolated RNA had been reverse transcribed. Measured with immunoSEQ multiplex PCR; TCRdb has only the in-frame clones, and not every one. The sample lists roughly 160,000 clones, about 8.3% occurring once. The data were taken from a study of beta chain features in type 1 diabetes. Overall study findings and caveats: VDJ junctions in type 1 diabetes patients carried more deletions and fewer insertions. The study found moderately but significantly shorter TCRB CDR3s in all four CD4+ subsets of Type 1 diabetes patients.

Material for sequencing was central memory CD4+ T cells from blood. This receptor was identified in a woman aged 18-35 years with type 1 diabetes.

CDR3 coding DNA: TGTGCCAGCAGCGTGGGGCAGGGGGCCTACGAGCAGTACTTC. Protein product: CASSVGQGAYEQYF. The gene calls are TRBV9 and TRBJ2-7, with 7 nucleotides matching TRBD1. The CDR3 runs 14 residues. The junction had 4 bases not matched to a gene; V was cut back by 2 bases and J by 2 bases. Germline CDR1 and CDR2: SGDLS and YYNGEE.